These 8 T cell receptor beta chains originate from one sample sequenced in a study of identical twins. MiXCR was run by TCRdb on the 5' RACE reads, yielding one entry per CDR3 protein. The sample records 300,000 to 400,000 distinct CDR3 sequences, about 12% being singletons. The sample was also reused in another study, on yellow fever vaccine responses in identical twins.

The source material was CD8+ T cells sorted from blood. These receptor sequences come from a woman younger than 30 in good health.

In regard to this clonotype: A single base separates this from a much larger clone, so it may be a read error. The chain employs TRBV7-9 and TRBJ2-3; D gene ambiguous. CDR3 size: 16 residues. Per the germline V gene, CDR1 is SEHNR and CDR2 is FQNEAQ (reference sequence). CDR3 nucleotides: TGTGTCAGCAGTTCGGAGAAGGACCGATACGGGGATACGCAGTATTTT. Translation: CVSSSEKDRYGDTQYF.

This clonotype was detected a few times. The chain recombines TRBV5-5 with TRBJ2-1, with a weak D call TRBD2 (7 bases). Trimming took 2 bases from V and 3 from J, leaving 18 bases between them. The germline CDR1 and CDR2 sequences are SGHKS and YYEKEE (reference sequence). The CDR3 totals 17 residues. CDR3 nucleotide sequence: TGTGCCAGCAGCTTTAGGGGGGGGCAGGTCTTCTACAATGAGCAGTTCTTC. Its translation is CASSFRGGQVFYNEQFF.

The genes are TRBV9 and TRBJ1-4, with D hard to call. This CDR3 spans 15 amino acids. Germline CDR1 is SGDLS and CDR2 is YYNGEE. V was clipped by 0 bases and J by 8 bases, with 14 bases between them. The CDR3 reads CASSVADLGGEKLFF. The CDR3, as DNA: TGTGCCAGCAGCGTAGCGGATTTGGGAGGGGAAAAACTGTTTTTT.

The genes are TRBV28 and TRBJ2-1; TRBD1 might be the D (6 bases). CDR1 and CDR2 (germline): MDHEN, SYDVKM. The CDR3 is 16 amino acids. Trimming took off 7 bases at V and 8 bases at J, with 24 bases between the two ends. The DNA for the CDR3 is TGTGCCAGCACATTCTCCGTCGTACAGGGCCCCCATGAGCAGTTCTTC. Its protein product is CASTFSVVQGPHEQFF.

V usage is TRBV13 and J usage is TRBJ2-1; D unresolved. The CDR3 sequence is 17 residues long. The germline V gene encodes CDR1 PRHDT and CDR2 FYEKMQ (reference sequence). Trimming left V 5 bases short and J 3 bases short, with 20 bases between. This CDR3 is CASSASQNPQNYNEQFF. The CDR3 DNA is TGTGCCAGCAGCGCATCACAGAACCCCCAAAACTACAATGAGCAGTTCTTC. Using reference TRBV13 and TRBJ2-1 for the parts outside the CDR3, the full variable domain is AAGVIQSPRHLIKEKRETATLKCYPIPRHDTVYWYQQGPGQDPQFLISFYEKMQSDKGSIPDRFSAQQFSDYHSELNMSSLELGDSALYFCASSASQNPQNYNEQFFGPGTRLTVL.

V usage is TRBV15 and J usage is TRBJ2-3; 9 nucleotides line up with TRBD2. V shed 5 bases, J shed 0 bases, and the junction held 9 bases outside the gene matches. CDR1 is LNHNV, CDR2 YYDKDF, per germline (reference sequence). The CDR3 sequence is 17 residues long. CDR3 loop: CATSPRAGGSSTDTQYF. CDR3 nucleotides: TGTGCCACCAGCCCCCGAGCGGGGGGCTCTAGCACAGATACGCAGTATTTT.

This clonotype occurred a few times. This rearrangement joins TRBV2 to TRBJ2-1, with 8 bases that match TRBD2. V shed 10 bases, J shed 4 bases, and the junction held 12 bases outside the gene matches. The CDR3 sequence is 15 residues long. Germline V gene sequence: CDR1 SNHLY, CDR2 FYNNEI. CDR3 protein: CATTPARGGYNEQFF. The CDR3 DNA sequence: TGTGCCACCACTCCCGCCCGGGGGGGGTACAATGAGCAGTTCTTC.

V is TRBV11-2 and J is TRBJ1-3, with unresolved D. The CDR3 is 13 amino acids. Germline assignment: CDR1 SGHAT and CDR2 FQNNGV. V was pared by 5 bases and J by 4 bases, with 9 bases between. The CDR3, as DNA: TGTGCCAGCAGCCCCCTGGGGGGAAACACCATATATTTT. Its translation: CASSPLGGNTIYF.